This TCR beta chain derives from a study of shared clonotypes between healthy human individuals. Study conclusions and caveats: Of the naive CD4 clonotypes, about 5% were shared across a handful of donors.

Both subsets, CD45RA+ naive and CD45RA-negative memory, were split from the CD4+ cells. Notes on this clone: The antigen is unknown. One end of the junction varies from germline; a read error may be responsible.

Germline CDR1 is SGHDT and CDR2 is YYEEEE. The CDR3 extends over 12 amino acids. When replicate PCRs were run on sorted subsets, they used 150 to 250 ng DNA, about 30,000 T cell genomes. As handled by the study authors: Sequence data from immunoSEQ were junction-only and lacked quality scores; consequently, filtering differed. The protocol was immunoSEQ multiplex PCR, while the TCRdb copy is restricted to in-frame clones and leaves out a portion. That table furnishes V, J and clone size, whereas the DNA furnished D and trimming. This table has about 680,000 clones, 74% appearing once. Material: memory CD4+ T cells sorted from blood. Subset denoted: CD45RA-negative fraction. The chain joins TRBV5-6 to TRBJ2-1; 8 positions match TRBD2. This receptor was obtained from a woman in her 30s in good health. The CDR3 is CASTSVLAGRVF. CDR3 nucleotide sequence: TGTGCCAGCACCTCCGTTCTAGCGGGCAGGGTCTTC.